These 28 T cell receptor beta chains were sequenced from one sample in a study of blood T cell repertoires in COVID-19. Sequencing used immunoSEQ multiplex PCR; TCRdb keeps in-frame clones, though not all of them. The sample has around 310,000 clones, about 90% seen once. Material: PBMCs or T cells enriched from blood (not recorded which). All receptors come from a woman aged 30 to 39 who had recovered from COVID-19.

The V gene is TRBV29-1, the J gene TRBJ2-5; D call uncertain. Trimming left V 6 bases short and J 3 bases short, with 14 bases between. In germline, CDR1 is SQVTM, CDR2 ANQGSEA. This CDR3 has 13 residues. CDR3 sequence (DNA): TGCAGCGTAGAGGCCCAGCAAAAAGAGACCCAGTACTTC. This translates into CSVEAQQKETQYF.

The V call is TRBV15, the J call TRBJ2-1, with D possibly matching TRBD1 (5 bases). Germline V gene sequence: CDR1 LNHNV, CDR2 YYDKDF (reference sequence). The V end lost 6 bases, the J end lost 7 bases, and 16 bases lay between the germline ends. The length of the CDR3 is 14 residues. CDR3 sequence reads: CATSQAGRVNEQFF. The CDR3 DNA is TGTGCCACCAGTCAAGCCGGCAGGGTTAATGAGCAGTTCTTC.

V gene TRBV18 combines with J gene TRBJ1-3; D gene uncertain. V lost 2 bases and J lost 4, with 12 bases in between. The CDR3 runs to 15 residues. The germline CDR1 and CDR2 sequences are KGHSH and LQKENI. The CDR3 DNA follows: TGTGCCAGCTCACCAGAGAGGGTCGCAGGAAACACCATATATTTT. Amino acids: CASSPERVAGNTIYF.

The CDR3 here is CAWSGTSGSSYEQYF. CDR3 DNA: TGTGCCTGGAGTGGGACTAGCGGGAGTTCATACGAGCAGTACTTC. This rearrangement joins TRBV30 to TRBJ2-7; TRBD2 aligns across 13 bases. The germline gives CDR1 GTSNPN, CDR2 SVGIG (reference sequence). V lost 1 base to trimming and J lost 4 bases; unmatched junction nucleotides: 4. There are 15 residues in the CDR3.

This chain links TRBV7-2 with TRBJ2-1; D might be TRBD1 (6 bases). Germline values: CDR1 SGHTA, CDR2 FQGNSA. With 4 bases removed from V and 4 bases from J, the gap between germline ends came to 17 bases. This CDR3 has 16 amino acids. The chain's CDR3 is CASSSRVGGAYNEQFF. CDR3 nucleotides: TGTGCCAGCAGCTCCCGCGTAGGGGGAGCGTACAATGAGCAGTTCTTC. The full variable domain, in which reference TRBV7-2 and TRBJ2-1 provide the parts outside the CDR3, is GAGVSQSPSNKVTEKGKDVELRCDPISGHTALYWYRQSLGQGLEFLIYFQGNSAPDKSGLPSDRFSAERTGGSVSTLTIQRTQQEDSAVYLCASSSRVGGAYNEQFFGPGTRLTVL.

The rearrangement links TRBV2 to TRBJ1-1; 8 nucleotides align to TRBD1. The junction had 5 bases not matched to a gene; V was cut back by 4 bases and J by 1 base. Germline V gene sequence: CDR1 SNHLY, CDR2 FYNNEI. CDR3 length: 15 residues. The DNA of the CDR3 is TGTGCCAGCAGTGTTAGACAGGGGCAGAACACTGAAGCTTTCTTT. Translating it yields CASSVRQGQNTEAFF.

The chain employs TRBV4-3 and TRBJ2-1, with 12 nucleotides matching TRBD2. Germline V gene sequence: CDR1 LGHNA, CDR2 YSLEER. CDR3 length equals 18 residues. The V and J ends lost 2 bases and 8 bases, in that order; junction bases with no gene match: 13. The CDR3 sequence is CASSQSLGYTSGRHEQFF. CDR3 in DNA: TGCGCCAGCAGCCAATCCCTTGGGTATACTAGCGGGAGGCATGAGCAGTTCTTC.

This chain uses TRBV20-1 with TRBJ1-2; no clear D gene. This CDR3 has 8 residues. Trimming removed 7 bases from V and 6 bases from J, with 3 bases in between. CDR1 and CDR2 from the germline V gene are DFQATT and SNEGSKA (reference sequence). Here the CDR3 DNA reads TGCAGTGTAGATGGCTACACCTTC. Protein product: CSVDGYTF.

CDR3 loop: CASRETGKHEQYF. The CDR3 nucleotides read TGTGCCAGCAGAGAAACAGGGAAACACGAGCAGTACTTC. The chain has TRBV13 and TRBJ2-7; TRBD1 is a possible D gene (6 bases). Trimming stripped 6 bases from V and 5 bases from J, with 14 bases between. The CDR3 consists of 13 residues. The germline V gene has CDR1 PRHDT and CDR2 FYEKMQ (reference sequence).

The chain has TRBV9 and TRBJ2-1; 12 nucleotides match TRBD2. Germline-derived CDR1 and CDR2 are SGDLS and YYNGEE. Trimming at V came to 4 bases and at J to 9 bases, leaving 8 bases not matched to a gene. The CDR3 length is 15 residues. In DNA form, the CDR3 reads TGTGCCAGCAGCACGACTAGCGGGAGAAAAGGTGAGCAGTTCTTC. This sequence encodes CASSTTSGRKGEQFF.

The chain links TRBV20-1 to TRBJ2-1; D call uncertain. Germline V gene sequence: CDR1 DFQATT, CDR2 SNEGSKA (reference sequence). The CDR3 loop spans 11 amino acids. Trimming cost V 5 bases and J 4 bases, with 6 bases left between them. The CDR3: CSAQTYNEQFF. CDR3 nucleotide sequence: TGCAGTGCTCAGACTTACAATGAGCAGTTCTTC.

The J gene is TRBJ2-3, the V gene TRBV5-1, with TRBD2 identical over 13 bases. The junction had 8 bases not matched to a gene; V was cut back by 2 bases and J by 2 bases. CDR1 is SGHRS and CDR2 is YFSETQ in the germline V gene. This CDR3 comprises 18 residues. The CDR3 bases are TGCGCCAGCAGCTTAGCCCCCGGGACTAGCGGGACCACAGATACGCAGTATTTT. Encoded protein: CASSLAPGTSGTTDTQYF.

This sequence joins TRBV6-4 and TRBJ2-1, with D unclear. The CDR3 runs 15 residues. The germline V gene has CDR1 MRHNA and CDR2 SNTAGT. Trimming removed 3 bases at V and 3 bases at J, with 12 bases between. CDR3 loop: CASSEVAGNYNEQFF. In DNA, the CDR3 is TGTGCCAGCAGTGAGGTGGCAGGAAACTACAATGAGCAGTTCTTC.

This chain links TRBV6-5 with TRBJ1-5, with 7 bases identical to TRBD1. Germline-derived CDR1 and CDR2 are MNHEY and SVGAGI. CDR3 length: 14 amino acids. Germline trimming cut 5 bases from V and 6 bases from J; bases unmatched to any gene: 7. CDR3 loop: CASSLDRVGQPQHF. DNA of the CDR3: TGTGCCAGCAGTCTAGACAGGGTGGGTCAGCCCCAGCATTTT.

As regards this clone: The same CDR3 also results from other DNA sequences found in this sample. As DNA, the CDR3 is TGTGCCAGCAGTTACTCGACAGGGGACTATGGCTACACCTTC. This sequence encodes CASSYSTGDYGYTF. This chain uses TRBV6-5 with TRBJ1-2, with TRBD1 matching 8 bases. The CDR3 is 14 amino acids. CDR1 is MNHEY, CDR2 SVGAGI, per germline. J was trimmed by 3 bases and V by 0 bases; bases with no gene match: 0.

The chain is built from TRBV27 and TRBJ2-7; 7 bases agree with TRBD2. CDR3 length equals 16 residues. Losses at the gene ends were 5 bases for V and 3 bases for J; bases not matched to a gene: 13. CDR1 and CDR2 from the germline V gene are MNHEY and SMNVEV (reference sequence). The CDR3 loop reads CASSPAAGAPFYEQYF. The CDR3, as DNA: TGTGCCAGCAGTCCCGCCGCGGGAGCCCCTTTCTACGAGCAGTACTTC.

The chain is built from TRBV5-1 and TRBJ1-2, with 7 nucleotides matching TRBD1. The CDR3 spans 18 residues. Germline V lookup: CDR1 SGHRS, CDR2 YFSETQ. With V trimmed by 3 bases and J by 5 bases, 19 bases remained unmatched. CDR3 bases: TGCGCCAGCAGCTCAAGGCTGGACAGGCTCTCGTTTACATATGGCTACACCTTC. This translates into CASSSRLDRLSFTYGYTF.

The chain has TRBV12-3 or TRBV12-4 and TRBJ1-1, with D unclear. V dropped 9 bases and J dropped 5 bases, with 10 bases sitting between them. The CDR3 consists of 11 residues. The CDR3, as DNA: TGTGCCAGTCTACGGGAGACTGAAGCTTTCTTT. It specifies CASLRETEAFF.

The chain uses TRBV7-2 and TRBJ2-3, with 7 nucleotides matching TRBD2. The germline V gene encodes CDR1 SGHTA and CDR2 FQGNSA. CDR3 length equals 17 residues. Germline trimming cut 5 bases from V and 5 bases from J; bases unmatched to any gene: 16. CDR3 sequence: CASSQSPTGTKRDTQYF. Written as DNA, the CDR3 is TGTGCCAGCAGCCAAAGCCCCACCGGGACTAAGAGAGATACGCAGTATTTT.

V gene TRBV10-3 combines with J gene TRBJ1-1; maybe TRBD1 (5 bases). This CDR3 is 13 amino acids long. The V and J ends lost 10 bases and 0 bases respectively, with 12 bases between them. Germline-derived CDR1 and CDR2 are ENHRY and SYGVKD. CDR3 DNA: TGTGCCAGTAGGGGCAGGTTGAACACTGAAGCTTTCTTT. Translation: CASRGRLNTEAFF.

The genes are TRBV6-1 and TRBJ1-2; 8 positions match TRBD1. After removal of 5 bases from V and 8 bases from J, the junction contained 7 bases not matched to a gene. This CDR3 is 13 amino acids long. Germline CDR1 and CDR2: MNHNS and SASEGT. CDR3 DNA: TGTGCCAGCAGTCAGGGGGCGGCAAGGGGCTACACCTTC. It is translated as CASSQGAARGYTF.

The chain has TRBV7-9 and TRBJ1-1; no reliable D call. V lost 3 bases, J lost 3 bases, and 14 bases lay in between. The CDR3 has 15 residues. CDR1 and CDR2 (germline): SEHNR, FQNEAQ (reference sequence). CDR3 in amino acids: CASSLGESGDTEAFF. The DNA for the CDR3 is TGTGCCAGCAGCTTGGGAGAAAGCGGTGACACTGAAGCTTTCTTT. Complete variable domain (other parts from reference TRBV7-9 and TRBJ1-1): DTGVSQNPRHKITKRGQNVTFRCDPISEHNRLYWYRQTLGQGPEFLTYFQNEAQLEKSRLLSDRFSAERPKGSFSTLEIQRTEQGDSAMYLCASSLGESGDTEAFFGQGTRLTVV.

This rearrangement joins TRBV6-5 to TRBJ1-5; D is possibly TRBD1 (5 bases). This CDR3 is built from 14 residues. V was clipped by 8 bases and J by 6 bases, with 17 bases between them. Germline V gene data show CDR1 as MNHEY and CDR2 as SVGAGI. The CDR3 is CASGPGQGSQPQHF. In nucleotides, the CDR3 is TGTGCCAGCGGGCCTGGGCAGGGTTCTCAGCCCCAGCATTTT.

The chain links TRBV19 to TRBJ1-4, with 8 bases identical to TRBD1. V gave up 4 bases and J gave up 7 bases; unmatched junction bases: 8. The CDR3 totals 15 residues. CDR1 is LNHDA, CDR2 SQIVND, per germline (reference sequence). The CDR3 loop reads CASSTPRTGSEKLFF. The CDR3 DNA is TGTGCCAGTAGTACCCCTAGGACAGGGAGTGAAAAACTGTTTTTT.

CDR3 bases: TGCAGTGCTAGTGGTCCGACGGGGGGGTTTTACGAGCAGTACTTC. Translated, it gives CSASGPTGGFYEQYF. The chain combines TRBV20-1 with TRBJ2-7, with 8 bases fitting TRBD2. Unmatched junction bases numbered 11, after V lost 3 bases and J lost 4 bases. CDR1 and CDR2 from the germline V gene are DFQATT and SNEGSKA (reference sequence). This CDR3 is 15 amino acids long.

This clone was detected once. The chain couples TRBV6-4 to TRBJ2-2; TRBD2 matches at 8 bases. Trimming took 11 bases from V and 4 from J; bases not matched to a gene: 9. The CDR3 has 14 residues. Germline V lookup: CDR1 MRHNA, CDR2 SNTAGT. This chain's CDR3 is CAGAGGPSTGELFF. The CDR3, as DNA: TGTGCCGGCGCGGGAGGCCCGAGCACCGGGGAGCTGTTTTTT.

CDR3 residues: CASSFRYEQYF. The CDR3 DNA reads TGTGCCAGCAGCTTCCGTTACGAGCAGTACTTC. J is TRBJ2-7 and V is TRBV14, with D uncertain. This CDR3 has 11 residues. Trimming stripped 5 bases from V and 4 bases from J, with 6 bases between. The V gene's germline CDR1 is SGHDN and CDR2 FVKESK.

The chain combines TRBV7-3 with TRBJ2-1; the match to TRBD2 covers 10 bases. This CDR3 comprises 15 residues. The ends lost 6 bases at V and 5 bases at J; junction bases unmatched: 7. The V gene's germline CDR1 is SGHTA and CDR2 FQGTGA. CDR3 sequence reads: CASSPLAGVNNEQFF. For the CDR3, the DNA is TGTGCCAGCAGTCCGCTAGCGGGAGTAAACAATGAGCAGTTCTTC.